Below are 23 T cell receptor beta chains sequenced from a single sample in a study of OX40 agonist ivuxolimab in advanced cancers. Some clones are missing from TCRdb's copy, which holds only in-frame ones; the method was immunoSEQ multiplex PCR. Of tens of thousands of clones listed, 77% are singletons. Source: CD4+ or CD8+ T cells sorted from blood, taken in a trial of the OX40 agonist ivuxolimab. These receptors all stem from an adult with an advanced solid tumor such as melanoma, head and neck, liver or kidney cancer.

The chain recombines TRBV7-2 with TRBJ2-3, with 8 bases lining up with TRBD2. This CDR3 region has 15 residues. CDR1 SGHTA and CDR2 FQGNSA come from the germline V gene. V was clipped by 5 bases and J by 4 bases; unmatched bases: 8. CDR3 in DNA: TGTGCCAGCAGCCCAACGGGAGGGGGTGCAGATACGCAGTATTTT. The encoded protein is CASSPTGGGADTQYF. Supplemented by reference TRBV7-2 and TRBJ2-3, the full variable domain reads GAGVSQSPSNKVTEKGKDVELRCDPISGHTALYWYRQSLGQGLEFLIYFQGNSAPDKSGLPSDRFSAERTGGSVSTLTIQRTQQEDSAVYLCASSPTGGGADTQYFGPGTRLTVL.

The CDR3, as DNA: TGTGCCAGCAGTGTGCTAGCGGTTAGCACAGATACGCAGTATTTT. This sequence encodes CASSVLAVSTDTQYF. The gene calls are TRBV25-1 and TRBJ2-3; 7 bases align to TRBD2. The trim removed 4 bases at V and 0 bases at J, leaving 4 bases unmatched. The CDR3 length is 15 residues. Germline loops: CDR1 MGHDK, CDR2 SYGVNS.

The genes are TRBV5-4 and TRBJ1-4, with a possible D match to TRBD1 (5 bases). This CDR3 is 14 amino acids long. V shed 4 bases and J shed 7 bases, with 14 bases lying between them. Germline V gene sequence: CDR1 SGHNT, CDR2 YYREEE (reference sequence). The chain's CDR3 is CASSVGGRAEKLFF. DNA of the CDR3: TGTGCCAGCAGCGTCGGGGGGAGAGCTGAAAAACTGTTTTTT.

This clone was picked up a small number of times. J is TRBJ2-5 and V is TRBV10-3, with a tentative D call TRBD2 (5 bases). This CDR3 is built from 13 residues. The germline gives CDR1 ENHRY, CDR2 SYGVKD. The V end was cut by 2 bases, the J end by 4 bases, with 8 bases between. The CDR3 protein is CAISEGSGETQYF. CDR3 sequence (DNA): TGTGCCATCAGTGAGGGCAGCGGAGAGACCCAGTACTTC.

The V and J genes are TRBV7-2 and TRBJ1-6; D gene uncertain. Trimming cost V 4 bases and J 8 bases, with 12 bases left between them. The CDR3 has 14 residues. Germline V gene sequence: CDR1 SGHTA, CDR2 FQGNSA. Here the CDR3 reads CASSSPAPYSPLHF. The CDR3 nucleotides read TGTGCCAGCAGCTCCCCAGCCCCGTATTCACCCCTCCACTTT.

This clone was seen repeatedly, ten times or more. The junction and the germline gene differ at one end; a read error may be behind it. This rearrangement joins TRBV20-1 to TRBJ1-1; D is unclear. The CDR3 length is 11 residues. Germline V gene data show CDR1 as DFQATT and CDR2 as SNEGSKA (reference sequence). The CDR3 DNA reads TGCAGTGCCAGAGACACCCCTGAAGCTTTCTTT. Protein sequence: CSARDTPEAFF.

The rearrangement links TRBV19 to TRBJ2-7, with 10 nucleotides matching TRBD2. The germline gives CDR1 LNHDA, CDR2 SQIVND (reference sequence). The J segment lost 3 bases and the V segment lost 7 bases, leaving 3 bases of the junction unmatched. The CDR3 length is 13 residues. CDR3 sequence (DNA): TGTGCCAGTAAGGTAGCGGGAGGCTACGAGCAGTACTTC. The encoded protein is CASKVAGGYEQYF.

This clone was counted many times. The chain carries TRBV10-3 and TRBJ1-1; 7 bases align to TRBD1. The CDR3 consists of 14 residues. Trimming took 5 bases from V and 6 from J; bases not matched to a gene: 9. Per germline, CDR1 ENHRY and CDR2 SYGVKD. CDR3 residues: CAISQQGIFAEAFF. DNA of the CDR3: TGTGCCATCAGTCAACAGGGGATATTCGCTGAAGCTTTCTTT.

This chain connects TRBV30 to TRBJ1-4, with 10 bases matching TRBD1. The CDR3 has 15 residues. V was clipped by 8 bases and J by 7 bases; unmatched bases: 13. Germline values: CDR1 GTSNPN, CDR2 SVGIG (reference sequence). The CDR3 DNA is TGTGCCCCAGTCCCGGGACAGGGGTCACTTGAAAAACTGTTTTTT. It encodes CAPVPGQGSLEKLFF.

The CDR3 reads CATSRWDRGPPRGQYF. The CDR3 region has the DNA TGTGCCACCAGCAGGTGGGACAGGGGGCCGCCGAGGGGGCAGTACTTC. The genes are TRBV15 and TRBJ2-7; TRBD1 aligns across 12 bases. The V and J ends lost 3 bases and 9 bases, in that order; junction bases with no gene match: 12. There are 16 residues in the CDR3. Looked up from germline, CDR1 is LNHNV and CDR2 is YYDKDF (reference sequence).

The chain uses TRBV7-8 and TRBJ2-7; D could derive from TRBD1 or TRBD2 (5 bases each). CDR1 and CDR2 from the germline V gene are SGHVS and FQNEAQ. Trimming cost V 6 bases and J 5 bases, with 20 bases left between them. This CDR3 spans 15 amino acids. CDR3 residues: CASSPRDRTGHEQYF. The DNA for the CDR3 is TGTGCCAGCAGTCCGAGGGACCGCACGGGCCACGAGCAGTACTTC.

The chain uses TRBV5-1 and TRBJ1-1; tentatively, D is TRBD1 (6 bases). Germline values: CDR1 SGHRS, CDR2 YFSETQ. The CDR3 spans 15 residues. V was pared by 4 bases and J by 3 bases, with 16 bases between. The CDR3 coding sequence is TGCGCCAGCAGCCCGGCGATGAACAGGGACACTGAAGCTTTCTTT. This codes for CASSPAMNRDTEAFF.

This rearrangement joins TRBV2 to TRBJ2-6; possibly TRBD1 for D (6 bases). The V and J ends lost 11 bases and 1 base respectively, with 12 bases between them. Germline V gene sequence: CDR1 SNHLY, CDR2 FYNNEI. This CDR3 region has 14 residues. The CDR3 region is CASLGASGANVLTF. In DNA, the CDR3 is TGTGCCTCCCTGGGGGCGTCTGGGGCCAACGTCCTGACTTTC.

A note on this clone: A much more abundant neighbour one base away suggests this may be a read error. The sample carries other DNA sequences with the same CDR3. V gene TRBV6-6 combines with J gene TRBJ1-1; D gene unclear. Germline V gene data show CDR1 as MNHNY and CDR2 as SVGAGI (reference sequence). There are 13 residues in the CDR3. V was clipped by 0 bases and J by 0 bases, with 2 bases between them. Here the CDR3 reads CASSYSVNTEAFF. CDR3 DNA: TGTGCCAGCAGTTACTCAGTGAACACTGAAGCTTTCTTT.

The chain uses TRBV10-3 and TRBJ2-1; 9 bases agree with TRBD2. Trimming at V came to 4 bases and at J to 8 bases, leaving 9 bases not matched to a gene. CDR1 ENHRY and CDR2 SYGVKD come from the germline V gene. The CDR3 has 15 residues. The CDR3 sequence is CAISAPGLAADEQFF. CDR3 sequence (DNA): TGTGCCATCAGTGCACCGGGACTAGCCGCCGATGAGCAGTTCTTC.

The sample holds one count of this clone. The rearrangement uses TRBV5-1 and TRBJ2-7; 7 positions agree with TRBD1. CDR3 size: 13 residues. Germline loops: CDR1 SGHRS, CDR2 YFSETQ. V trimming: 4 bases; J trimming: 2 bases; junction bases outside the gene matches: 3. The CDR3, as DNA: TGCGCCAGCAGCCGGGACAGTCCCTACGAGCAGTACTTC. Translating gives CASSRDSPYEQYF. Complete variable domain (other parts from reference TRBV5-1 and TRBJ2-7): KAGVTQTPRYLIKTRGQQVTLSCSPISGHRSVSWYQQTPGQGLQFLFEYFSETQRNKGNFPGRFSGRQFSNSRSEMNVSTLELGDSALYLCASSRDSPYEQYFGPGTRLTVT.

The chain couples TRBV7-6 to TRBJ1-5, with D possibly being TRBD1 (6 bases). This CDR3 has 18 residues. CDR1 SGHVS and CDR2 FNYEAQ come from the germline V gene. The V gene lost 2 bases and the J gene lost 4 bases, with 21 bases spanning the gap. DNA for the CDR3: TGTGCCAGCAGCTTACCAGAATTTCGACAGGATCCTAATCAGCCCCAGCATTTT. This sequence encodes CASSLPEFRQDPNQPQHF.

The gene calls are TRBV5-6 and TRBJ2-7, with 7 bases identical to TRBD1. With 0 bases clipped from V and 9 bases from J, the junction kept 6 bases outside the gene matches. This CDR3 contains 13 residues. CDR1 is SGHDT, CDR2 YYEEEE, per germline. CDR3: CASSLGLGDRQYF. DNA of the CDR3: TGTGCCAGCAGCTTGGGGCTGGGGGACAGGCAGTACTTC.

This clone ranks as medium-sized. The chain has TRBV7-2 and TRBJ1-2; D is unresolved. Trimming took off 1 base at V and 5 bases at J, with 5 bases between the two ends. This CDR3 has 12 amino acids. Germline V gene lookup returns CDR1 SGHTA and CDR2 FQGNSA. The CDR3 spells CASSLDRYGYTF. The CDR3 region has the DNA TGTGCCAGCAGCTTAGACAGATATGGCTACACCTTC.

This clone was seen a handful of times. The sample has other DNA sequences that encode this CDR3 too. The rearrangement links TRBV2 to TRBJ2-3; 8 bases line up with TRBD1. Trimming at V came to 7 bases and at J to 4 bases, leaving 7 bases not matched to a gene. The CDR3 runs 14 residues. Germline values: CDR1 SNHLY, CDR2 FYNNEI. The CDR3: CASTETGVADTQYF. As DNA, the CDR3 is TGTGCCAGCACTGAGACAGGGGTGGCAGATACGCAGTATTTT. Full variable domain (missing parts from reference TRBV2 and TRBJ2-3): EPEVTQTPSHQVTQMGQEVILRCVPISNHLYFYWYRQILGQKVEFLVSFYNNEISEKSEIFDDQFSVERPDGSNFTLKIRSTKLEDSAMYFCASTETGVADTQYFGPGTRLTVL.

The chain uses TRBV7-2 and TRBJ2-1; TRBD2 matches at 14 bases. Trimming took 3 bases from V and 4 from J; bases not matched to a gene: 2. Germline lookup yields CDR1 SGHTA and CDR2 FQGNSA. The CDR3 length is 16 residues. This chain's CDR3 is CASSFRTSGGYNEQFF. The CDR3 DNA reads as TGTGCCAGCAGCTTCAGGACTAGCGGGGGGTACAATGAGCAGTTCTTC.

This chain connects TRBV5-4 to TRBJ2-5; 7 bases map to TRBD2. The germline gives CDR1 SGHNT, CDR2 YYREEE (reference sequence). The junction had 6 bases not matched to a gene; V was cut back by 0 bases and J by 4 bases. The CDR3 sequence is 15 residues long. The CDR3 DNA is TGTGCCAGCAGCTTGGATGGGACGGGGGGAGAGACCCAGTACTTC. It specifies CASSLDGTGGETQYF.

This clone has just a few counts. The rearrangement joins TRBV13 to TRBJ2-7; D perhaps matches TRBD1 (6 bases). Germline assignment: CDR1 PRHDT and CDR2 FYEKMQ (reference sequence). V was clipped by 3 bases and J by 2 bases, with 14 bases between them. The CDR3 has 15 amino acids. The CDR3: CASSLRQASPYEQYF. DNA of the CDR3: TGTGCCAGCAGCTTGCGACAGGCATCACCCTACGAGCAGTACTTC.